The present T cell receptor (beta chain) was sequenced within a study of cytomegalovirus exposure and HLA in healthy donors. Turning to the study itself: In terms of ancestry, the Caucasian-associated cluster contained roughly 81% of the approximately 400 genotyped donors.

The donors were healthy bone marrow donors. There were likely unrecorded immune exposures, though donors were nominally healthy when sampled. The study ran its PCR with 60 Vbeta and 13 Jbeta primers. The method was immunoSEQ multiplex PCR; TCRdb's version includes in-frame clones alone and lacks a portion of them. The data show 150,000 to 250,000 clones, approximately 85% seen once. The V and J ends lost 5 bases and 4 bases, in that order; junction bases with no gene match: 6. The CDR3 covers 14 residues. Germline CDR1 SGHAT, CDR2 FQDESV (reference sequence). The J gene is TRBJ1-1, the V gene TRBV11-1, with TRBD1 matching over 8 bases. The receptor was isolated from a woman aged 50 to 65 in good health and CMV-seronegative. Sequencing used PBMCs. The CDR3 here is CASSTSQGATEAFF. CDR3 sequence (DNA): TGTGCCAGCAGCACATCCCAGGGGGCCACTGAAGCTTTCTTT.